Sequencing of this T cell receptor beta chain was carried out in a study of blood T cell repertoires in COVID-19. Living in 24 US areas, the participants were between 18 and 89 years of age. This clone was observed once. Clones were read by immunoSEQ multiplex PCR, and TCRdb kept only the in-frame ones, dropping some. The top ten clones hold approximately 4.4% of a sample with about 340,000 clones, 65% to 90% of them seen once. Germline loops: CDR1 SGHDT, CDR2 YYEEEE. V lost 3 bases and J lost 0, with 14 bases in between. The CDR3 contains 16 residues. Sequenced material: PBMCs or T cells enriched from blood (not recorded which). The receptor was derived from a woman in her 40s with acute COVID-19. This chain joins TRBV5-6 and TRBJ2-3; TRBD2 might be the D (7 bases). The CDR3 bases are TGTGCCAGCAGCTACGGTGCGGGGGCTAGCACAGATACGCAGTATTTT. This translates into CASSYGAGASTDTQYF.